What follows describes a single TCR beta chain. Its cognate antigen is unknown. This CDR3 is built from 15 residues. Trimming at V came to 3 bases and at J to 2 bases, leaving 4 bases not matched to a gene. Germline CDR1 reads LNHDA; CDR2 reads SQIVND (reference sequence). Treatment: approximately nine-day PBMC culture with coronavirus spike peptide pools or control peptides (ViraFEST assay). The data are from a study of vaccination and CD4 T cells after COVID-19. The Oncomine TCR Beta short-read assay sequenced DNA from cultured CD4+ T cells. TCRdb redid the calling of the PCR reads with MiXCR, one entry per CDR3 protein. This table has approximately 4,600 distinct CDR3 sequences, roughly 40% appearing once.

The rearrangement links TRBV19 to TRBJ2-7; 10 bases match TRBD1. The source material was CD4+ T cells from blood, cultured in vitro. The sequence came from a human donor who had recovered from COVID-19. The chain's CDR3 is CASSMGTGVTYEQYF. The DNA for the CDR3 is TGTGCCAGTAGTATGGGGACAGGGGTTACCTACGAGCAGTACTTC.